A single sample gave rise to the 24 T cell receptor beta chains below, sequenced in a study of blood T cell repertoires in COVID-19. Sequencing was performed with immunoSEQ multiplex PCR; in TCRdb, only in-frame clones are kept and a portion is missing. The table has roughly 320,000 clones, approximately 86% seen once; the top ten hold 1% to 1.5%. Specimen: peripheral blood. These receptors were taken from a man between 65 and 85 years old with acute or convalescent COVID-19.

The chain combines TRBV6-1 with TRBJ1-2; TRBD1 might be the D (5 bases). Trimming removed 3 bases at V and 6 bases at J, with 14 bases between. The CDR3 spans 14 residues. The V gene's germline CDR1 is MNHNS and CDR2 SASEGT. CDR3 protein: CASSDPSKGHGYTF. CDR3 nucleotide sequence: TGTGCCAGCAGTGACCCTTCGAAGGGGCATGGCTACACCTTC.

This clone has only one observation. The CDR3 loop is CASSTQLAGPYEQYF. DNA for the CDR3: TGTGCCAGCAGCACCCAACTAGCGGGTCCCTACGAGCAGTACTTC. The chain uses TRBV11-2 and TRBJ2-7; the match to TRBD2 covers 9 bases. After removal of 5 bases from V and 2 bases from J, the junction contained 7 bases not matched to a gene. The CDR3 has 15 residues. CDR1 and CDR2 (germline): SGHAT, FQNNGV.

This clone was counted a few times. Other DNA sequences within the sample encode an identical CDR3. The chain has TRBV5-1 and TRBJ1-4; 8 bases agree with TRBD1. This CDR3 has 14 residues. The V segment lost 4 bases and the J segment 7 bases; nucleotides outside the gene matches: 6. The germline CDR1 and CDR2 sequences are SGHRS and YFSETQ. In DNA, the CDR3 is TGCGCCAGCAGCGGCGGGACAGGCGGTGAAAAACTGTTTTTT. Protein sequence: CASSGGTGGEKLFF.

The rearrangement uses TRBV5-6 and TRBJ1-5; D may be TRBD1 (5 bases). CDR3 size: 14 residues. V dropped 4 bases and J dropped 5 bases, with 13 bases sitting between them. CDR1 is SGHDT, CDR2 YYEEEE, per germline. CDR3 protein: CASSVQGFDQPQHF. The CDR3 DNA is TGTGCCAGCAGCGTCCAGGGCTTCGATCAGCCCCAGCATTTT.

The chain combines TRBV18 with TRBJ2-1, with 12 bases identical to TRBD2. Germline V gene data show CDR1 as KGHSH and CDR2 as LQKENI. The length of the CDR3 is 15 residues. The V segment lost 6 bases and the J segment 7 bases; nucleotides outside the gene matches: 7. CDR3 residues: CASSALAGGQNEQFF. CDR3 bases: TGTGCCAGCTCCGCTCTAGCGGGGGGGCAAAATGAGCAGTTCTTC.

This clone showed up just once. Here the CDR3 DNA reads TGTGCCAGCAGTGACTCAAGCTTCAGCACAGATACGCAGTATTTT. Translating it yields CASSDSSFSTDTQYF. The chain is built from TRBV6-4 and TRBJ2-3; D is undetermined. Germline V gives CDR1 MRHNA, CDR2 SNTAGT. V was clipped by 0 bases and J by 0 bases, with 7 bases between them. There are 15 residues in the CDR3.

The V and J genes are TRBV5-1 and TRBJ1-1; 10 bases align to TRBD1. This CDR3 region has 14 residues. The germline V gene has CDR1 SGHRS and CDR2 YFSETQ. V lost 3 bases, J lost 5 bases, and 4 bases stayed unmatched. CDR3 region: CASSSVGQGTEAFF. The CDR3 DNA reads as TGCGCCAGCAGCTCGGTGGGACAGGGGACTGAAGCTTTCTTT.

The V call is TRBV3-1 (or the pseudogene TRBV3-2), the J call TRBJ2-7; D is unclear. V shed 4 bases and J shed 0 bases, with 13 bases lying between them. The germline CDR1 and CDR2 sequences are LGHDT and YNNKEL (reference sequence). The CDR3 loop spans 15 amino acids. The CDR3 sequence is CASSLVRHSSYEQYF. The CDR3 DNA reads TGTGCCAGCAGCCTAGTTAGACATTCCTCCTACGAGCAGTACTTC.

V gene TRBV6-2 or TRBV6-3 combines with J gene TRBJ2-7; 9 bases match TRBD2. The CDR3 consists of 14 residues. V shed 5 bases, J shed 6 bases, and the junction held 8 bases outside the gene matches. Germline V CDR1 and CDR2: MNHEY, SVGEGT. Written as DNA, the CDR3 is TGTGCCAGCAGTATCCATAGCGGGAGCAGCGAGCAGTACTTC. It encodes CASSIHSGSSEQYF.

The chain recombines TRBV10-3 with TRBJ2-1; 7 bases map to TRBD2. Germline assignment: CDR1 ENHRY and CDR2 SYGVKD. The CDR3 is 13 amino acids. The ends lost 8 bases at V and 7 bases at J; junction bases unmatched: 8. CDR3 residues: CAIEGWGGNEQFF. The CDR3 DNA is TGTGCCATCGAGGGATGGGGGGGGAATGAGCAGTTCTTC.

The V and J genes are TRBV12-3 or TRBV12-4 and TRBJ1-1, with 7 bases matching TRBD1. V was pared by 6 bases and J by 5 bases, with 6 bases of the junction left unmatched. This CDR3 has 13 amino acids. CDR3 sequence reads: CASSTGVRTEAFF. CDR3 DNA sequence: TGTGCCAGCAGCACAGGGGTACGGACTGAAGCTTTCTTT.

The DNA for the CDR3 is TGTGCCTGGAGTGTCGCGGGGGTCGGCTCACCCCTCCACTTT. Its protein product is CAWSVAGVGSPLHF. This chain joins TRBV30 and TRBJ1-6, with D perhaps TRBD1 (5 bases). The CDR3 has 14 amino acids. The V end lost 0 bases, the J end lost 10 bases, and 13 bases lay between the germline ends. The V gene's germline CDR1 is GTSNPN and CDR2 SVGIG (reference sequence).

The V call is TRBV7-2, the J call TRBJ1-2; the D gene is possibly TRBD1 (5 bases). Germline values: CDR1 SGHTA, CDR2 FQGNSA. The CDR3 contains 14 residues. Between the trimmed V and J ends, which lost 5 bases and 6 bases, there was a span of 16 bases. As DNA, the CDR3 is TGTGCCAGCAGCCCCACCGCAGGGCCGGATGGCTACACCTTC. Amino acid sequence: CASSPTAGPDGYTF.

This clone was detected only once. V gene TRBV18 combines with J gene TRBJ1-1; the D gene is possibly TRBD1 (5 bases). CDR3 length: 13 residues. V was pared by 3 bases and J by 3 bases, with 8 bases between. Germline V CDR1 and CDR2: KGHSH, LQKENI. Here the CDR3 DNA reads TGTGCCAGCTCACCTTCGGGGGACACTGAAGCTTTCTTT. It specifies CASSPSGDTEAFF.

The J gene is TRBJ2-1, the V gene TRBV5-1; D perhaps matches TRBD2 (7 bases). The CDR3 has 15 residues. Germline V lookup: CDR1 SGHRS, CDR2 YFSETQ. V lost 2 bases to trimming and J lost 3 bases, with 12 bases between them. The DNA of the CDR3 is TGCGCCAGCAGCTTCAGGGGAGGGGACTACAATGAGCAGTTCTTC. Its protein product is CASSFRGGDYNEQFF.

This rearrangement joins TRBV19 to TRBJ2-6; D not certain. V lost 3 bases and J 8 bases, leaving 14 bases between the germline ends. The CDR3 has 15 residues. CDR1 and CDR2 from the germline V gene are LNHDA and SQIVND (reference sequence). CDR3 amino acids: CASSMGQRLTNVLTF. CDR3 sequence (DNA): TGTGCCAGTAGTATGGGTCAGCGTTTGACCAACGTCCTGACTTTC. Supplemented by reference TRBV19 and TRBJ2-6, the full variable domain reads DGGITQSPKYLFRKEGQNVTLSCEQNLNHDAMYWYRQDPGQGLRLIYYSQIVNDFQKGDIAEGYSVSREKKESFPLTVTSAQKNPTAFYLCASSMGQRLTNVLTFGAGSRLTVL.

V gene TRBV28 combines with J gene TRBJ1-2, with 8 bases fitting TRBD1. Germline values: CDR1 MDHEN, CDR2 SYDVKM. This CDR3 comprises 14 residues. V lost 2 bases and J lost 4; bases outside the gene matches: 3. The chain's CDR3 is CASSLVGTGYGYTF. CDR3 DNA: TGTGCCAGCAGTTTAGTCGGGACAGGCTATGGCTACACCTTC.

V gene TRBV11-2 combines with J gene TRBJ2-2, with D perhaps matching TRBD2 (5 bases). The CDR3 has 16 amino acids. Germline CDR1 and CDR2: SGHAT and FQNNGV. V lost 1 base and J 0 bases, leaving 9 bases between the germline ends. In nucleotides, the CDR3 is TGTGCCAGCAGCTTAGGCAGCGGAGCGAACACCGGGGAGCTGTTTTTT. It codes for CASSLGSGANTGELFF.

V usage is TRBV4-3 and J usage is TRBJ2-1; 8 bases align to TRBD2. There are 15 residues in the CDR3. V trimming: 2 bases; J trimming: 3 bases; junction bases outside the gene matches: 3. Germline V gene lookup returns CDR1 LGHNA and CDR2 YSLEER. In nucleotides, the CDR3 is TGCGCCAGCAGCCAAATGACTAGCGACTACAATGAGCAGTTCTTC. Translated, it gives CASSQMTSDYNEQFF.

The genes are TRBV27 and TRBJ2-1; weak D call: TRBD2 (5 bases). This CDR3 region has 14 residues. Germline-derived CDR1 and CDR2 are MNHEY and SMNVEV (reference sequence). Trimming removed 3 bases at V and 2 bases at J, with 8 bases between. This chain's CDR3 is CASSFPGTYNEQFF. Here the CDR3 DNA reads TGTGCCAGCAGTTTTCCCGGGACCTACAATGAGCAGTTCTTC.

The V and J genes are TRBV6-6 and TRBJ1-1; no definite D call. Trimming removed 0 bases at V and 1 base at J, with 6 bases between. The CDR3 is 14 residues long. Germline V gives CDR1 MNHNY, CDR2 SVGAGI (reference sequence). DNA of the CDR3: TGTGCCAGCAGTTACTCGGGAGAGAACACTGAAGCTTTCTTT. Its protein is CASSYSGENTEAFF.

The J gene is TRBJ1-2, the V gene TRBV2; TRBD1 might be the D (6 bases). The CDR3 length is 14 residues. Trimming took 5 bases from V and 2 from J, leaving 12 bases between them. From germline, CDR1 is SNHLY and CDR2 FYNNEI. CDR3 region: CASSSYTGNYGYTF. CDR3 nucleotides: TGTGCCAGCAGTTCGTATACAGGGAACTATGGCTACACCTTC.

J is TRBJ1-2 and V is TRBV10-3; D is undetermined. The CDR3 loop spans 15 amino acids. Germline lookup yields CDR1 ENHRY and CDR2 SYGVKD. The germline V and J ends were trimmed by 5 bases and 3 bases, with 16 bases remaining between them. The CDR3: CAISPVDSSHYGYTF. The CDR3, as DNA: TGTGCCATCAGTCCTGTGGACTCATCTCACTATGGCTACACCTTC.

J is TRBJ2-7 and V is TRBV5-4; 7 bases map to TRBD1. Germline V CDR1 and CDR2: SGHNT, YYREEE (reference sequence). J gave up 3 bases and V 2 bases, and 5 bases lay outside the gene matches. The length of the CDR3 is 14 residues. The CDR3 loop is CASSFPDRNYEQYF. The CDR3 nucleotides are TGTGCCAGCAGCTTTCCGGACAGGAACTACGAGCAGTACTTC.